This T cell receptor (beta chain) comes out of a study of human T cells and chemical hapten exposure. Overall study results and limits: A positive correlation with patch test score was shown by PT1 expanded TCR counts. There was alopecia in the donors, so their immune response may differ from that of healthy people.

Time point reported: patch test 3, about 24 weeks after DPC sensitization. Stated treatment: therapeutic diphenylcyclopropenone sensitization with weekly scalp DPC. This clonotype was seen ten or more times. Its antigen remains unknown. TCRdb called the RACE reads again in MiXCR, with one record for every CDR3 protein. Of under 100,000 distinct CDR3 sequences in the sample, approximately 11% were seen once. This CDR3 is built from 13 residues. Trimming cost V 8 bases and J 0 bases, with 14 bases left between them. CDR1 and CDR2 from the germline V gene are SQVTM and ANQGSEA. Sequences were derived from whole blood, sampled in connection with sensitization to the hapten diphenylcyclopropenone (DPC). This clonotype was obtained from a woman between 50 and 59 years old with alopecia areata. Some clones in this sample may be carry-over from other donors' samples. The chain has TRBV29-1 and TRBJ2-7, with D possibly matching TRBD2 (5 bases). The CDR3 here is CSFSGVSSYEQYF. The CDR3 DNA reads TGCAGCTTCTCCGGGGTCAGCTCCTACGAGCAGTACTTC.